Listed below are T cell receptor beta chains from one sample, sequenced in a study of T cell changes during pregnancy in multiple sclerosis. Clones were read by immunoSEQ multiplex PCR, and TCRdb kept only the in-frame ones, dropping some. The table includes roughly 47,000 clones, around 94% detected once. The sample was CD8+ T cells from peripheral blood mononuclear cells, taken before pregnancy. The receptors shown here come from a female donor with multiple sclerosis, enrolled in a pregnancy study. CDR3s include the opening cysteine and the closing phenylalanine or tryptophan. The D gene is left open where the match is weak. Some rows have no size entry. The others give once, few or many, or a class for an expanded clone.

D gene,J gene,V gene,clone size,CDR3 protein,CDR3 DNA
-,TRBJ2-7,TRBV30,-,CAWNSGSYEQYF,TGTGCCTGGAACTCGGGGAGCTACGAGCAGTACTTC
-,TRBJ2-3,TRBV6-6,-,CASSHPGTRTDTQYF,TGTGCCAGCAGTCATCCAGGTACACGCACAGATACGCAGTATTTT
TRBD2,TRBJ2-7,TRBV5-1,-,CASSSGGREGLSYEQYF,TGCGCCAGCAGCTCAGGAGGGCGGGAGGGCCTTTCCTACGAGCAGTACTTC
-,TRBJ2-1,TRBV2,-,CASSEGWTLTYNEQFF,TGTGCCAGCAGTGAAGGTTGGACACTAACCTACAATGAGCAGTTCTTC
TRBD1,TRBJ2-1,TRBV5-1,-,CASCRDSGDEQFF,TGCGCCAGCTGCCGGGACAGTGGAGATGAGCAGTTCTTC
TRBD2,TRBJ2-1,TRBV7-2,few,CASSLVLASNEQFF,TGTGCCAGCAGCTTAGTACTAGCGAGCAATGAGCAGTTCTTC
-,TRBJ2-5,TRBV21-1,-,CAILSATSGRTSGETQYF,TGTGCCATCCTCTCCGCGACTAGCGGACGAACCTCGGGAGAGACCCAGTACTTC
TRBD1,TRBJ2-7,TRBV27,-,CASSFGQGAAEQYF,TGTGCCAGCAGTTTCGGGCAGGGGGCGGCCGAGCAGTACTTC
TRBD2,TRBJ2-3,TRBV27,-,CASQGQREGFTDTQYF,TGTGCCAGCCAAGGGCAGCGGGAGGGCTTCACAGATACGCAGTATTTT
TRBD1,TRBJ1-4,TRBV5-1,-,CASSYIQGAFGEKLFF,TGCGCCAGCAGCTATATACAGGGGGCATTTGGAGAAAAACTGTTTTTT
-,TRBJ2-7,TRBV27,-,CASSLSGRGSYEQYF,TGTGCCAGCAGTTTATCCGGGCGGGGATCGTACGAGCAGTACTTC
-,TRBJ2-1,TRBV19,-,CASSIVVSSYNEQFF,TGTGCCAGTAGTATAGTGGTGAGCTCCTACAATGAGCAGTTCTTC
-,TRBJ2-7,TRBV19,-,CASSLIRGEQYF,TGTGCCAGTAGTCTAATTAGGGGCGAGCAGTACTTC
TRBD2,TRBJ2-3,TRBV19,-,CATPPSGSDTDTQYF,TGTGCCACCCCGCCTAGCGGGTCTGACACAGATACGCAGTATTTT
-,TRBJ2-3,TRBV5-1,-,CASSLAADFTDTQYF,TGCGCCAGCAGCTTGGCAGCGGATTTCACAGATACGCAGTATTTT
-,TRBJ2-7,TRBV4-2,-,CASSQDLYSSYEQYF,TGTGCCAGCAGCCAAGATCTGTACAGCTCCTACGAGCAGTACTTC
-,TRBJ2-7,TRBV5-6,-,CASSAYPRLYEQYF,TGTGCCAGCAGCGCCTACCCCCGACTCTACGAGCAGTACTTC
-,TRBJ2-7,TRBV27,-,CASSLLGSGTYEQYF,TGTGCCAGCAGTTTACTAGGTTCAGGGACCTACGAGCAGTACTTC
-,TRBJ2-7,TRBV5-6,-,CASSMGPAGGTYEQYF,TGTGCCAGCAGCATGGGGCCAGCGGGCGGAACCTACGAGCAGTACTTC
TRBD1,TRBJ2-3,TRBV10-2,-,CASSSGQDIEDTQYF,TGCGCCAGCAGTTCTGGACAGGACATCGAGGATACGCAGTATTTT
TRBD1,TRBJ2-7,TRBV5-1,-,CASSIGQGDYEQYF,TGCGCCAGCAGCATTGGACAGGGGGACTACGAGCAGTACTTC
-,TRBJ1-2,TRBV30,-,CAWSVGSNYGYTF,TGTGCCTGGAGTGTCGGGTCTAACTATGGCTACACCTTC
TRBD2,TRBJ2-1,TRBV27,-,CASRAAGAFNDEQFF,TGTGCCAGCAGAGCAGCGGGAGCCTTTAACGATGAGCAGTTCTTC
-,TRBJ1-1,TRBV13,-,CASAQGNTEAFF,TGTGCCAGCGCCCAGGGGAACACTGAAGCTTTCTTT
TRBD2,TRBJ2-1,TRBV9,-,CASSPRAGGPDEQFF,TGTGCCAGCAGCCCCCGGGCGGGAGGGCCGGATGAGCAGTTCTTC
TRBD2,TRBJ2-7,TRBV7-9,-,CASSPGTSGYEQYF,TGTGCCAGCAGCCCGGGGACTAGCGGCTACGAGCAGTACTTC
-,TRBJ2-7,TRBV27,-,CASSLGQSYEQYF,TGTGCCAGCAGTTTAGGCCAGTCCTACGAGCAGTACTTC
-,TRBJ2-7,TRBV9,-,CASSVGGQSYEQYF,TGTGCCAGCAGCGTGGGGGGACAGTCCTACGAGCAGTACTTC
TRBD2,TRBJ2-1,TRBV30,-,CAWFLAGASYNEQFF,TGTGCCTGGTTCCTAGCGGGAGCTTCCTACAATGAGCAGTTCTTC
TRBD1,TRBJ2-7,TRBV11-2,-,CASSPETGRYEQYF,TGTGCCAGCAGCCCCGAGACAGGGAGATACGAGCAGTACTTC
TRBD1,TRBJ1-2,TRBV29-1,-,CSAEGAGGAGYGYTF,TGCAGCGCCGAAGGTGCAGGGGGCGCCGGCTATGGCTACACCTTC
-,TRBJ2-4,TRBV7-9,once,CASSLDATAKNIQYF,TGTGCCAGCAGCTTAGACGCTACAGCCAAAAACATTCAGTACTTC
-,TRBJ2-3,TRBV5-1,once,CASSLVIGGPTTDTQYF,TGCGCCAGCAGCTTGGTTATCGGAGGCCCCACCACAGATACGCAGTATTTT
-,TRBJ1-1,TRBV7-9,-,CASSLVAAGGEAFF,TGTGCCAGCAGCTTAGTAGCGGCGGGGGGGGAAGCTTTCTTT
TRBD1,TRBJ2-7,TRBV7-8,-,CASSTHRTGTAYEQYF,TGTGCCAGCAGCACCCACCGGACGGGGACAGCCTACGAGCAGTACTTC
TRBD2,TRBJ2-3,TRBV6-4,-,CASSDSGGSFTDTQYF,TGTGCCAGCAGTGACTCCGGCGGGAGTTTCACAGATACGCAGTATTTT
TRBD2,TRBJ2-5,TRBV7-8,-,CASSLAWTSGIETQYF,TGTGCCAGCAGCTTAGCTTGGACTAGCGGGATTGAGACCCAGTACTTC
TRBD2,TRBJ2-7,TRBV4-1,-,CASSLTSDSSYEQYF,TGCGCCAGCAGCCTCACTAGCGACAGCTCCTACGAGCAGTACTTC
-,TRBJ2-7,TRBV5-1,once,CASSSTGISYEQYF,TGCGCCAGCAGCTCGACAGGCATCTCCTACGAGCAGTACTTC
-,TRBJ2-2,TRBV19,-,CASSWGTTNTGELFF,TGTGCCAGTAGTTGGGGGACAACGAACACCGGGGAGCTGTTTTTT
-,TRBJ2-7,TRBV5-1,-,CASSFSQPTEQYF,TGCGCCAGCAGCTTTAGCCAGCCGACCGAGCAGTACTTC
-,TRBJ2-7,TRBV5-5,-,CASSYSRTYEQYF,TGTGCCAGCAGCTATAGCCGAACCTACGAGCAGTACTTC
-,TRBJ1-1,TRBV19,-,CASRNGFTEAFF,TGTGCCAGTAGGAACGGGTTCACTGAAGCTTTCTTT
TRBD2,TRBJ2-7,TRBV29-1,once,CSVEDRGTSGIYEQYF,TGCAGCGTTGAAGATCGGGGGACTAGCGGGATCTACGAGCAGTACTTC
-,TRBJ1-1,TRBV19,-,CASSMWQGTTEAFF,TGTGCCAGTAGTATGTGGCAGGGCACCACTGAAGCTTTCTTT
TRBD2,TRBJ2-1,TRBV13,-,CASSSERESYNEQFF,TGTGCCAGCAGCTCGGAGCGGGAGTCATACAATGAGCAGTTCTTC
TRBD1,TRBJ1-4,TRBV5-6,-,CASSPRTGGAPREKLFF,TGTGCCAGCAGCCCGCGGACAGGGGGCGCTCCACGGGAAAAACTGTTTTTT
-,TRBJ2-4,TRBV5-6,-,CASSFDSGEPPAKNIQYF,TGTGCCAGCAGCTTTGACTCCGGGGAGCCACCAGCCAAAAACATTCAGTACTTC